Listed here are 12 T cell receptor beta chains from one sample, sequenced in a study of T cell changes during pregnancy in multiple sclerosis. Generated by immunoSEQ multiplex PCR, the TCRdb table keeps only in-frame clones and is missing some. Altogether some 60,000 clones are present, about 90% being singletons, with the ten largest covering roughly 6.5%. Material: peripheral blood, obtained in the third trimester of pregnancy. These TCRs come from a female donor in good health, enrolled as a control in a pregnancy study.

The gene calls are TRBV5-1 and TRBJ2-3; D is unresolved. Germline V gene data show CDR1 as SGHRS and CDR2 as YFSETQ. Trimming removed 0 bases at V and 2 bases at J, with 7 bases between. This CDR3 spans 14 amino acids. CDR3: CASSLAQYTDTQYF. The CDR3 DNA reads TGCGCCAGCAGCTTGGCGCAGTACACAGATACGCAGTATTTT.

V gene TRBV19 combines with J gene TRBJ2-3; 10 bases align to TRBD2. CDR3 length equals 15 residues. CDR1 and CDR2 (germline): LNHDA, SQIVND (reference sequence). V was pared by 2 bases and J by 7 bases, with 6 bases of the junction left unmatched. CDR3 in amino acids: CASSILAGDLHTQYF. Here the CDR3 DNA reads TGTGCCAGTAGTATACTAGCGGGAGACCTCCATACGCAGTATTTT.

The chain employs TRBV19 and TRBJ2-5; perhaps TRBD2 as D (7 bases). CDR1 and CDR2 from the germline V gene are LNHDA and SQIVND (reference sequence). V lost 7 bases and J 5 bases, leaving 14 bases between the germline ends. There are 13 residues in the CDR3. This CDR3 is CASKFSGGETQYF. The CDR3 DNA reads TGTGCCAGTAAATTTTCGGGGGGCGAGACCCAGTACTTC.

This clone was picked up a small number of times. V gene TRBV19 combines with J gene TRBJ1-1; 7 bases map to TRBD1. This CDR3 spans 15 amino acids. Germline V lookup: CDR1 LNHDA, CDR2 SQIVND (reference sequence). J gave up 5 bases and V 6 bases, and 12 bases lay outside the gene matches. This CDR3 reads CASSTGQVFTTEAFF. DNA for the CDR3: TGTGCCAGTAGCACCGGACAGGTTTTTACGACTGAAGCTTTCTTT.

The rearrangement uses TRBV6-6 and TRBJ2-7, with D possibly matching TRBD1 (7 bases). Germline V gene sequence: CDR1 MNHNY, CDR2 SVGAGI (reference sequence). The ends were cut back, 0 bases at V and 5 bases at J, with 11 bases in the middle. There are 14 residues in the CDR3. Written as DNA, the CDR3 is TGTGCCAGCAGTTACTCGGCGGGACAGAACGAGCAGTACTTC. As protein: CASSYSAGQNEQYF.

This rearrangement joins TRBV5-1 to TRBJ1-2; 9 nucleotides line up with TRBD1. Germline V CDR1 and CDR2: SGHRS, YFSETQ. V dropped 1 base and J dropped 4; count of bases not matched to a gene: 11. The CDR3 loop spans 17 amino acids. The CDR3 sequence: CASSLTVTGGSSYGYTF. CDR3 nucleotides: TGCGCCAGCAGCTTGACCGTCACAGGGGGCAGTAGCTATGGCTACACCTTC.

This rearrangement joins TRBV4-3 to TRBJ2-3; 9 bases line up with TRBD2. CDR1 and CDR2 (germline): LGHNA, YSLEER. This CDR3 has 15 amino acids. The V and J ends lost 4 bases and 0 bases, in that order; junction bases with no gene match: 2. In DNA form, the CDR3 reads TGCGCCAGCAGCCCCAGCGGGGGGAGCACAGATACGCAGTATTTT. It translates to CASSPSGGSTDTQYF.

This rearrangement joins TRBV19 to TRBJ1-1; a weak D match, TRBD1 (6 bases). Germline CDR1 reads LNHDA; CDR2 reads SQIVND (reference sequence). The CDR3 is 15 amino acids. V was shortened by 5 bases and J by 4 bases, with 17 bases between the two germline ends. The CDR3 DNA sequence: TGTGCCAGTAGTCCCCCAAGGGGGATTGGCACTGAAGCTTTCTTT. As protein: CASSPPRGIGTEAFF.

The chain links TRBV6-1 to TRBJ2-7; TRBD2 matches 8 bases. V gave up 5 bases and J gave up 0 bases; unmatched junction bases: 6. Germline CDR1 reads MNHNS; CDR2 reads SASEGT. The CDR3 covers 15 residues. CDR3 in amino acids: CASSPVAGTSYEQYF. In nucleotides, the CDR3 is TGTGCCAGCAGTCCAGTAGCGGGGACCTCCTACGAGCAGTACTTC.

The V gene is TRBV27, the J gene TRBJ1-1; TRBD1 matches 7 bases. Germline trimming cut 5 bases from V and 3 bases from J; bases unmatched to any gene: 9. The CDR3 runs to 15 residues. In germline, CDR1 is MNHEY, CDR2 SMNVEV (reference sequence). CDR3 residues: CASSAQQGLDTEAFF. The CDR3 nucleotides are TGTGCCAGCAGTGCCCAACAGGGGTTAGACACTGAAGCTTTCTTT.

V and J are TRBV5-5 and TRBJ1-1, with 8 bases lining up with TRBD1. The V gene end was trimmed by 1 base and the J gene end by 8 bases; junction bases not matched to a gene: 10. The CDR3 runs 15 residues. Germline CDR1 reads SGHKS; CDR2 reads YYEKEE (reference sequence). CDR3 DNA: TGTGCCAGCAGCTTGTCCGCCGGCAGGGGGCCCGAAGCTTTCTTT. Its translation is CASSLSAGRGPEAFF.

The chain is built from TRBV5-4 and TRBJ2-1; 14 nucleotides line up with TRBD2. Germline V gives CDR1 SGHNT, CDR2 YYREEE (reference sequence). The CDR3 totals 15 residues. V shed 4 bases, J shed 12 bases, and the junction held 9 bases outside the gene matches. The CDR3 here is CASSGGLAGALGQFF. The DNA for the CDR3 is TGTGCCAGCAGCGGGGGACTAGCGGGGGCCCTTGGGCAGTTCTTC.